These T cell receptor beta chains were read from a single sample in a study of OX40 agonist ivuxolimab in advanced cancers. Measured with immunoSEQ multiplex PCR; TCRdb has only the in-frame clones, and not every one. The table includes approximately 37,000 clones, over 85% detected once. The specimen was CD4+ or CD8+ T cells sorted from blood, collected in a trial of the OX40 agonist ivuxolimab. Source of these receptors: an adult with an advanced solid tumor such as melanoma, head and neck, liver or kidney cancer. Both conserved end residues are trimmed from each CDR3.

V	J	CDR3
TRBV27	TRBJ2-7	ASSPGQSYEQY
TRBV27	TRBJ2-7	ASSFNPSGGAYEQY
TRBV15	TRBJ1-1	ATSVLAENTEAF
TRBV6-5	-	ASSYSKYSYEQY
TRBV6-5	TRBJ1-2	ASSPFAGGYGYT
TRBV6-5	TRBJ1-1	ASSLSEAGTEAF
TRBV6-5	TRBJ1-2	ASLGYT
TRBV4-2	TRBJ2-5	ASSLGAGGPGTQY
TRBV7-9	TRBJ2-3	ASSPTSGRGDTQY
TRBV10-3	TRBJ2-1	ATRPSEASGSPGGNEQF
TRBV5-8	TRBJ2-7	ASSLLGQSSYEQY
TRBV30	TRBJ2-6	AWWGGLAASGANVLT
TRBV7-9	TRBJ2-1	ASSPARGGPHNEQF
TRBV13	TRBJ2-3	ASSTLGGSRNPDTQY
TRBV27	TRBJ1-5	ASSYGTNQPQH
TRBV18	TRBJ2-7	ASSIAGTGLDEQY
TRBV7-9	TRBJ2-1	ASSLANGGHNEQF